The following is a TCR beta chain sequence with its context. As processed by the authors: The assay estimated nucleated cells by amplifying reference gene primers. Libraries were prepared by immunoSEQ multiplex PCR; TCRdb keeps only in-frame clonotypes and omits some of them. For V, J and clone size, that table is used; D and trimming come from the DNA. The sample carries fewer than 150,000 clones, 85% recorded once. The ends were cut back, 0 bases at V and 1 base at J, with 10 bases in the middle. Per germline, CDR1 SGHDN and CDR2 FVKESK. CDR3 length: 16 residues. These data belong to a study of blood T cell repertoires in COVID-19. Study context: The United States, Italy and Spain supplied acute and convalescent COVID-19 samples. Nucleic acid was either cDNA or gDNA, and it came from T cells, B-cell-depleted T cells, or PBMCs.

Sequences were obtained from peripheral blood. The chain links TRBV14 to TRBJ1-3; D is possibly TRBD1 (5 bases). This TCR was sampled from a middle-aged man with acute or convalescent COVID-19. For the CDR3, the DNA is TGTGCCAGCAGCCAAGATCTCGCAGGGTCTGGAAACACCATATATTTT. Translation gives CASSQDLAGSGNTIYF.